This passage covers 15 T cell receptor beta chains from one sample sequenced in a study of CD8 T cells in ankylosing spondylitis. Study results and limitations: In ankylosing spondylitis blood, a motif of roughly 8 highly homologous TCR beta variants appeared characteristic.

These receptors lack a known antigen. TCRdb passed the 5' RACE reads through MiXCR, listing each CDR3 protein once. There are around 440,000 distinct CDR3 sequences in the sample; about 15% occur only once, and just over 1% lies in the top ten. The sample taken for sequencing was blood, either unsorted or a sorted T cell fraction (not recorded which). The receptors stem from a male donor with ankylosing spondylitis.

There are many counts of this clonotype. V usage is TRBV5-1 and J usage is TRBJ1-6; D is uncertain. Trimming pared 4 bases from V and 6 bases from J, leaving 14 bases between. This CDR3 is 15 amino acids long. Per germline, CDR1 SGHRS and CDR2 YFSETQ. The CDR3 here is CASSDGRGANSPLHF. CDR3 sequence (DNA): TGCGCCAGCAGCGATGGGAGAGGAGCTAATTCACCCCTCCACTTT.

The chain couples TRBV10-3 to TRBJ2-3; 10 bases agree with TRBD1. This CDR3 is 15 amino acids long. Germline V lookup: CDR1 ENHRY, CDR2 SYGVKD. Trimming removed 4 bases from V and 6 bases from J; junction bases left unmatched: 7. Here the CDR3 DNA reads TGTGCCATCAGTGCAACGACAGGGGGCGGGGATACGCAGTATTTT. Translated: CAISATTGGGDTQYF.

This clonotype was counted between two and nine times. The chain couples TRBV12-5 to TRBJ1-4; no reliable D call. The CDR3 runs 16 residues. The V gene lost 3 bases and the J gene lost 5 bases, with 16 bases spanning the gap. Germline V lookup: CDR1 LGHNT, CDR2 FRNRAP. CDR3 in DNA: TGTGCTAGTGGTTTTAGCGGGTTCGGTGTGAATGAAAAACTGTTTTTT. The encoded protein is CASGFSGFGVNEKLFF.

This clonotype was found a few times. The chain joins TRBV20-1 to TRBJ2-7, with 11 bases matching TRBD1. V shed 2 bases, J shed 7 bases, and the junction held 7 bases outside the gene matches. This CDR3 has 14 amino acids. From germline, CDR1 is DFQATT and CDR2 SNEGSKA (reference sequence). DNA for the CDR3: TGCAGTGCTAGAAGGGACAGGGGGTGGGTTGAGCAGTACTTC. Protein product: CSARRDRGWVEQYF.

This chain uses TRBV5-1 with TRBJ1-1; D call uncertain. This CDR3 is 13 amino acids long. Germline-derived CDR1 and CDR2 are SGHRS and YFSETQ. V dropped 2 bases and J dropped 1 base, with 6 bases sitting between them. CDR3 protein: CASSFPGNTEAFF. In nucleotides, the CDR3 is TGCGCCAGCAGCTTCCCGGGGAACACTGAAGCTTTCTTT. The full variable domain, completed using reference TRBV5-1 and TRBJ1-1, is KAGVTQTPRYLIKTRGQQVTLSCSPISGHRSVSWYQQTPGQGLQFLFEYFSETQRNKGNFPGRFSGRQFSNSRSEMNVSTLELGDSALYLCASSFPGNTEAFFGQGTRLTVV.

The chain recombines TRBV5-8 with TRBJ2-7; TRBD1 agrees at 10 bases. The germline CDR1 and CDR2 sequences are SGHTS and YDEGEE. This CDR3 contains 16 residues. V dropped 4 bases and J dropped 0; count of bases not matched to a gene: 7. CDR3 protein: CASSQRQGAHSYEQYF. The CDR3 bases are TGTGCCAGCAGCCAACGACAGGGGGCACACTCCTACGAGCAGTACTTC.

The chain joins TRBV20-1 to TRBJ2-3; 13 bases map to TRBD2. CDR1 is DFQATT and CDR2 is SNEGSKA in the germline V gene (reference sequence). J was trimmed by 8 bases and V by 5 bases; bases with no gene match: 7. The CDR3 loop spans 14 amino acids. The CDR3 DNA is TGCAGTGCTTTACTAGCGGGGGGGCGCGGTACGCAGTATTTT. Its translation: CSALLAGGRGTQYF.

This clonotype was found a few times. This chain connects TRBV7-9 to TRBJ2-5; D assignment may be TRBD1 or TRBD2 (6 bases each). The CDR3 is made up of 15 amino acids. CDR1 is SEHNR, CDR2 FQNEAQ, per germline (reference sequence). Deletions cut 1 base from V and 5 bases from J, with 14 bases between. The CDR3 sequence: CASSLGDTSRETQYF. The CDR3 DNA reads TGTGCCAGCAGCTTAGGGGACACTAGCCGTGAGACCCAGTACTTC. The entire variable domain, with the rest obtained from reference TRBV7-9 and TRBJ2-5, is as follows: DTGVSQNPRHKITKRGQNVTFRCDPISEHNRLYWYRQTLGQGPEFLTYFQNEAQLEKSRLLSDRFSAERPKGSFSTLEIQRTEQGDSAMYLCASSLGDTSRETQYFGPGTRLLVL.

The chain combines TRBV6-1 with TRBJ2-2, with TRBD1 matching over 9 bases. There are 15 residues in the CDR3. From germline, CDR1 is MNHNS and CDR2 SASEGT. Losses at the gene ends were 5 bases for V and 6 bases for J; bases not matched to a gene: 7. CDR3 nucleotide sequence: TGTGCCAGCAGTCCCACGGGACAGGGTTCCGGGGAGCTGTTTTTT. It yields the protein CASSPTGQGSGELFF.

The chain joins TRBV29-1 to TRBJ2-6; D remains ambiguous. This CDR3 has 17 amino acids. V shed 4 bases and J shed 0 bases, with 16 bases lying between them. CDR1 and CDR2 from the germline V gene are SQVTM and ANQGSEA. The CDR3, as DNA: TGCAGCGTTGTCGGCAGAATCCCACCCTCTGGGGCCAACGTCCTGACTTTC. Residues: CSVVGRIPPSGANVLTF.

CDR3 protein: CSALGQGGSYEQYF. In nucleotides, the CDR3 is TGCAGTGCCCTCGGACAGGGAGGAAGCTACGAGCAGTACTTC. This chain uses TRBV20-1 with TRBJ2-7, with TRBD1 matching over 8 bases. This CDR3 spans 14 amino acids. The germline V gene encodes CDR1 DFQATT and CDR2 SNEGSKA (reference sequence). Trimming removed 6 bases from V and 3 bases from J; junction bases left unmatched: 10.

The chain combines TRBV30 with TRBJ2-1; 10 nucleotides match TRBD2. The length of the CDR3 is 14 residues. Germline-derived CDR1 and CDR2 are GTSNPN and SVGIG (reference sequence). J lost 7 bases, V lost 4 bases, and 7 bases had no gene match. The CDR3 bases are TGTGCCTGGACTTCGCTAGCGGGAGTGAATGAGCAGTTCTTC. It specifies CAWTSLAGVNEQFF.

This clonotype was picked up a small number of times. The DNA of the CDR3 is TGTGCCAGCAGTTGGGACGGCTTCAATCAGCCCCAGCATTTT. This encodes CASSWDGFNQPQHF. The chain links TRBV27 to TRBJ1-5; perhaps TRBD1 as D (5 bases). In germline, CDR1 is MNHEY, CDR2 SMNVEV (reference sequence). CDR3 length: 14 amino acids. Trimming took off 4 bases at V and 3 bases at J, with 10 bases between the two ends.

This clonotype was found a few times. The chain has TRBV28 and TRBJ1-5, with 10 bases that match TRBD1. The J segment lost 3 bases and the V segment lost 6 bases, leaving 5 bases of the junction unmatched. The CDR3 is made up of 15 amino acids. The germline gives CDR1 MDHEN, CDR2 SYDVKM. The CDR3 DNA is TGTGCCAGCAGGGAGGGGACAGGGGCCAATCAGCCCCAGCATTTT. Its protein is CASREGTGANQPQHF.

The chain carries TRBV2 and TRBJ1-5, with D uncertain. Germline values: CDR1 SNHLY, CDR2 FYNNEI. Trimming removed 2 bases at V and 0 bases at J, with 8 bases between. The length of the CDR3 is 15 residues. The CDR3 DNA sequence: TGTGCCAGCAGTGAAACCATTCATAGCAATCAGCCCCAGCATTTT. It yields the protein CASSETIHSNQPQHF.